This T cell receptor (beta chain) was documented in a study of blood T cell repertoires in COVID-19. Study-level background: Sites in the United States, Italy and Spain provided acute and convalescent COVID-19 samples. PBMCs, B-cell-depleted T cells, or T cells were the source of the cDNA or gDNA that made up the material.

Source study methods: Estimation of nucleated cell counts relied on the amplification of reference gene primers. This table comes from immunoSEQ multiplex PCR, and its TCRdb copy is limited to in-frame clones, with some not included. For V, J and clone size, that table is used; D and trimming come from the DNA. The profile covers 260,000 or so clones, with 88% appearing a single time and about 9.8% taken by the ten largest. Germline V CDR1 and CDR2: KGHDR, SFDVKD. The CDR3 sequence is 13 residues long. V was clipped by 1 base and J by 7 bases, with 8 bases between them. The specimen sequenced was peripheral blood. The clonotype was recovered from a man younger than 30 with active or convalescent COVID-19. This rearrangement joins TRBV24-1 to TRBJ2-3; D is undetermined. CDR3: CATSDFRNNTQYF. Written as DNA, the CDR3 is TGTGCCACCAGTGATTTCAGGAATAATACGCAGTATTTT.